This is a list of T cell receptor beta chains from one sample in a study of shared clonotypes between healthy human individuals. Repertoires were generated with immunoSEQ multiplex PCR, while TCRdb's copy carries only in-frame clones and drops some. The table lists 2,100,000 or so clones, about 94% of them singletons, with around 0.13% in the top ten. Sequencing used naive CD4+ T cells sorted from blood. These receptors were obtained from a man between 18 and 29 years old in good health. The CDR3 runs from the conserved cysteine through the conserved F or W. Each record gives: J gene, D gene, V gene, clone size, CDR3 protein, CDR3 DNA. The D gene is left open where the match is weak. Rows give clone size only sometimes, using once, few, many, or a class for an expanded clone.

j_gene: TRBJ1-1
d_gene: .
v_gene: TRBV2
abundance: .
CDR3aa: CASRNKNTEAFF
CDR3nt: TGTGCCAGCAGGAACAAGAACACTGAAGCTTTCTTT

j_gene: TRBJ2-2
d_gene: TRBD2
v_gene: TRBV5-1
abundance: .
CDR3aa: CASSPRTSGGNGELFF
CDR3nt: TGCGCCAGCAGCCCCCGGACTAGCGGGGGGAACGGGGAGCTGTTTTTT

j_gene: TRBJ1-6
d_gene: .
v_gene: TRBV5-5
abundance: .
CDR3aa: CASSERHNSYNSPLHF
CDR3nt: TGTGCCAGCAGCGAGAGACACAACTCCTATAATTCACCCCTCCACTTT

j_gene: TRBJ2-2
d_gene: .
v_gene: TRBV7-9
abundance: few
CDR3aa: CASSPVTVAGELFF
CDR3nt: TGTGCCAGCAGCCCCGTGACAGTAGCCGGGGAGCTGTTTTTT

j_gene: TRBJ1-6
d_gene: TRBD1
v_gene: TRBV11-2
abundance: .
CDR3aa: CASSSWTGDDYNSPLHF
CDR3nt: TGTGCCAGCAGCTCCTGGACAGGGGATGACTATAATTCACCCCTCCACTTT

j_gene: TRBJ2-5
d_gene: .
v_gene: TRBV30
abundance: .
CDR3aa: CAWRTGTGSQTQYF
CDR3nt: TGTGCCTGGAGGACAGGAACAGGGTCCCAGACCCAGTACTTC

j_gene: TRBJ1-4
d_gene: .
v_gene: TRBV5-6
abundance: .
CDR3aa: CASSLMRQQLGTEKLFF
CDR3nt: TGTGCCAGCAGCTTGATGCGACAACAACTCGGTACTGAAAAACTGTTTTTT

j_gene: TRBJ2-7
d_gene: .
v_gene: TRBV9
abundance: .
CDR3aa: CASSAGTFASEQYF
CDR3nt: TGTGCCAGCAGCGCCGGGACATTTGCCTCCGAGCAGTACTTC

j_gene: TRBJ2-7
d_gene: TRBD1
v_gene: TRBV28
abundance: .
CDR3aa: CASSTTGATYYEQYF
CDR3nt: TGTGCCAGCAGTACTACAGGGGCCACTTACTACGAGCAGTACTTC

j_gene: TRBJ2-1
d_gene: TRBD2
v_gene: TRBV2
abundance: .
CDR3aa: CASRRTSGSDEQFF
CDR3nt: TGTGCCAGCAGGAGGACTAGCGGGAGCGATGAGCAGTTCTTC

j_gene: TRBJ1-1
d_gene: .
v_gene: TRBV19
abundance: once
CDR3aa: CASREGGPNTEAFF
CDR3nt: TGTGCCAGTCGGGAGGGCGGACCGAACACTGAAGCTTTCTTT

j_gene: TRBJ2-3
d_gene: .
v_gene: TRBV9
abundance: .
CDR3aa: CASSVEGASTDTQYF
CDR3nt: TGTGCCAGCAGCGTAGAGGGAGCGAGCACAGATACGCAGTATTTT

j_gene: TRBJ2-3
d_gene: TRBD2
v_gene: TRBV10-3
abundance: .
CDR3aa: CAIRLAGTTDTQYF
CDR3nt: TGTGCCATCCGACTAGCGGGAACCACAGATACGCAGTATTTT

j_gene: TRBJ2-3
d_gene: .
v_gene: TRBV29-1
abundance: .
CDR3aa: CSVGQSANTQYF
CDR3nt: TGCAGCGTTGGTCAGTCCGCAAATACGCAGTATTTT

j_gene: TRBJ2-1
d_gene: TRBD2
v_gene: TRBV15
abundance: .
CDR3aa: CATRVGGGMNEQFF
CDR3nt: TGTGCCACCAGGGTCGGCGGGGGGATGAATGAGCAGTTCTTC

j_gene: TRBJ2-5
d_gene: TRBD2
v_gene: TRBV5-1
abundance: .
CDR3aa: CASSSGLAGGFETQYF
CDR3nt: TGCGCCAGCAGCTCAGGACTAGCGGGGGGTTTTGAGACCCAGTACTTC

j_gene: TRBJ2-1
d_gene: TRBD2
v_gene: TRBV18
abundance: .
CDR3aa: CASSRLAGNEQFF
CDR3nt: TGTGCCAGCTCAAGGCTAGCGGGGAATGAGCAGTTCTTC

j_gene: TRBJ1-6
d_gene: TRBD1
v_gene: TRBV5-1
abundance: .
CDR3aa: CASSINSRGLSPLHF
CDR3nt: TGCGCCAGCAGCATCAACTCCAGGGGGCTTTCACCCCTCCACTTT

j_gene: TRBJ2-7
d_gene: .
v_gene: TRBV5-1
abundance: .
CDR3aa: CASSAGQGGYEQYF
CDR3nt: TGCGCCAGCAGCGCCGGACAGGGAGGGTACGAGCAGTACTTC

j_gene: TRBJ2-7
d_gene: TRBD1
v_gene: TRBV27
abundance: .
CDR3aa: CASSLSGTGYVYEQYF
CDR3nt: TGTGCCAGCAGTTTATCGGGGACAGGGTATGTCTACGAGCAGTACTTC

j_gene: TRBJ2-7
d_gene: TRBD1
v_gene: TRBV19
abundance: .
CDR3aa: CASSRGTGVTYEQYF
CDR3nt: TGTGCCAGTAGTAGGGGGACAGGGGTAACCTACGAGCAGTACTTC

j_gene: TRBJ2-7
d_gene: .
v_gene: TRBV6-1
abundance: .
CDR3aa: CASTIGQPYEQYF
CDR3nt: TGTGCCAGCACAATAGGACAGCCCTACGAGCAGTACTTC

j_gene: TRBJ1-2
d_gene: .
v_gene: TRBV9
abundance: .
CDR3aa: CASSGGGLQISYGYTF
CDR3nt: TGTGCCAGCAGCGGTGGGGGGCTCCAGATAAGCTATGGCTACACCTTC

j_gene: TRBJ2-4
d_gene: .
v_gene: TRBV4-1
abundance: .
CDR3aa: CASSQDSTELVAKNIQYF
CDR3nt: TGCGCCAGCAGCCAAGATTCCACGGAGCTTGTGGCCAAAAACATTCAGTACTTC

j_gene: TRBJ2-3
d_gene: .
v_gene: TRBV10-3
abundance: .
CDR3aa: CAISESGALLGDTQYF
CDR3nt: TGTGCCATCAGTGAGTCGGGGGCTCTGTTAGGAGATACGCAGTATTTT

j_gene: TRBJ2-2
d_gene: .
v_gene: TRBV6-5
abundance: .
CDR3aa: CASGGSDSGTGELFF
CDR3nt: TGTGCCAGCGGGGGCTCGGACTCTGGCACCGGGGAGCTGTTTTTT

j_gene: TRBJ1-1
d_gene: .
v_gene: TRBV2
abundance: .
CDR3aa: CASSAAGFTEAFF
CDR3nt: TGTGCCAGCAGTGCGGCAGGGTTCACTGAAGCTTTCTTT

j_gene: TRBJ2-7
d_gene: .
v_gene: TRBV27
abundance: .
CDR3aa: CASSRKSSYEQYF
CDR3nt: TGTGCCAGCAGCCGAAAGAGCTCCTACGAGCAGTACTTC

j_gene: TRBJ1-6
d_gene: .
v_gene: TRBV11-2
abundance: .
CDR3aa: CASSLKYNSPLHF
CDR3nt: TGTGCCAGCAGCTTAAAGTATAATTCACCCCTCCACTTT

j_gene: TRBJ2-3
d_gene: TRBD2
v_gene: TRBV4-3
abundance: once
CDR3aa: CASSQDRGRDTQYF
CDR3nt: TGCGCCAGCAGCCAAGATCGCGGGAGGGATACGCAGTATTTT

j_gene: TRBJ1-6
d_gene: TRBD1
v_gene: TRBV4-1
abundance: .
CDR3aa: CASSQTPTGTAFNSPLHF
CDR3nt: TGCGCCAGCAGCCAGACGCCTACCGGGACAGCCTTTAATTCACCCCTCCACTTT

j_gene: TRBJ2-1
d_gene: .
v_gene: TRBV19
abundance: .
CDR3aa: CAPPVAEGVDEQFF
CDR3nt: TGTGCCCCCCCCGTAGCGGAGGGGGTTGATGAGCAGTTCTTC

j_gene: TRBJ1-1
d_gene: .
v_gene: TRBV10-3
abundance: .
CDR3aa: CAISRGGERKNTEAFF
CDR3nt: TGTGCCATCAGCCGGGGAGGGGAGCGGAAGAACACTGAAGCTTTCTTT

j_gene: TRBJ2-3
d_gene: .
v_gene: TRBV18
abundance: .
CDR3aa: CASSPLADTQYF
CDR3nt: TGTGCCAGCTCACCACTCGCAGATACGCAGTATTTT

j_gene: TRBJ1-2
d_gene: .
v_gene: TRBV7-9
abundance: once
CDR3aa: CASSLAGHVVSGYGYTF
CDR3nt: TGTGCCAGCAGCTTAGCCGGCCACGTTGTATCCGGCTATGGCTACACCTTC

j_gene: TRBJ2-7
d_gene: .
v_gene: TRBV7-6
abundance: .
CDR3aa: CASSLAGGSYEQYF
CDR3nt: TGTGCCAGCAGCTTAGCTGGCGGCTCCTACGAGCAGTACTTC

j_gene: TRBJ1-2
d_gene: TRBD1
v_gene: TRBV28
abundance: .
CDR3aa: CASCSGQGDYGYTF
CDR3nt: TGTGCCAGCTGCTCCGGACAGGGGGACTATGGCTACACCTTC

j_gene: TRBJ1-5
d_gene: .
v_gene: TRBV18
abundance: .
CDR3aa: CASSAGGASNQPQHF
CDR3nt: TGTGCCAGCTCAGCGGGGGGGGCGAGCAATCAGCCCCAGCATTTT

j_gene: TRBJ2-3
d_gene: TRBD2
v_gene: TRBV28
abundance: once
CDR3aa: CASVGNSGGAWDTQYF
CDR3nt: TGTGCCAGCGTTGGGAATAGCGGGGGGGCGTGGGATACGCAGTATTTT

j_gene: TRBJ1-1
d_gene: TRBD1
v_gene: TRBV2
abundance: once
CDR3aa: CASRGQVNTEAFF
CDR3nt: TGTGCCAGCAGGGGACAGGTGAACACTGAAGCTTTCTTT

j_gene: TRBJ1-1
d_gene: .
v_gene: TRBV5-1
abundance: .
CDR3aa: CASSYNQGDAFF
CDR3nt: TGCGCCAGCAGCTATAATCAGGGAGACGCTTTCTTT

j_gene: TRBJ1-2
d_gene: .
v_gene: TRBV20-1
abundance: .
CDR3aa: CSASREVNTF
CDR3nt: TGCAGTGCTAGCCGGGAGGTGAACACCTTC

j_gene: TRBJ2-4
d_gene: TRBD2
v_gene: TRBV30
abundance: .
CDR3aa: CAWSRPGLALAKNIQYF
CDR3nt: TGTGCCTGGAGTCGACCGGGACTAGCGTTGGCCAAAAACATTCAGTACTTC

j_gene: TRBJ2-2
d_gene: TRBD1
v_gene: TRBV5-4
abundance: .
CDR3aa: CASSLQGASTGELFF
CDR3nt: TGTGCCAGCAGTCTCCAGGGGGCATCCACCGGGGAGCTGTTTTTT

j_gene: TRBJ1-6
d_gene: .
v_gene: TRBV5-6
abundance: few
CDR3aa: CASKERSNSPLHF
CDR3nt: TGTGCCAGCAAGGAGCGGAGTAATTCACCCCTCCACTTT